Detailed here is one T cell receptor beta chain. Its antigen remains unidentified. The input lacks base qualities; no much larger clone sits a single base away. In total, around 600 healthy bone marrow donors made up the cohort. All cohort members were sampled while nominally healthy, although unrecorded immune exposures were likely present. The donor tested CMV seronegative and was one of the 352 seronegative cohort members. Each donor provided a peripheral blood sample, and peripheral blood mononuclear cells were used for TCR beta sequencing. Genomic DNA was extracted from the blood cell samples with the Qiagen DNeasy Blood Extraction Kit. Looking up the germline V gene yields CDR1 SGHTA and CDR2 FQGNSA. From cysteine to phenylalanine, the CDR3 is 13 amino acids long. Just the 39-base CDR3 DNA is kept, in frame starting at base 1. Trimming leaves V shorter by 1 base and J shorter by 8 bases, with the junction holding 2 bases beyond the gene matches.

The sample comes from a study of cytomegalovirus exposure and HLA in healthy donors listed by TCRdb under 2017. Regarding the research as a whole: According to an earlier analysis of several hundred of the donors, about 179 million T cells yielded roughly 110 million unique TCR beta sequences and 276 Gb of sequence data. In a later genetic analysis, genome-wide SNP genotypes for about 55% of the roughly 700 donors were used, and that subset was treated as a discovery cohort. Besides the first cohort of around 700 subjects, a separate validation cohort made up of roughly 120 different subjects was used. Class I and class II HLA loci were covered by the typing at four-digit resolution. An early release that covered fewer than 750 HLA-typed donors contained about 290 gigabases of sequencing data and tens of millions of unique TCR sequences. In a later analysis, previously published TCR beta repertoires from 670 or so donors were re-analyzed and high-resolution HLA genotyping was added so that TCR occurrence patterns could be studied. Typing coverage varied by locus: about 620-630 donors for A, B, C, DRB1 and DQB1; approximately 500 for DQA1; some 610 for DPA1; roughly 470 for DPB1. All discovery cohort repertoires had been generated using a single sequencing platform. Among about 390 genotyped donors of the cohort, an average of around 240,000 unique TCR beta nucleotide sequences were sequenced per donor, roughly 18% of them non-productive. A few DR-DQ haplotypes were treated as single units for association and clustering because of strong linkage in the cohort. Donor age, sex, ethnicity and CMV serostatus were compiled together with the repertoire data. To decide whether each TCR beta V gene segment behaved as functional or pseudogenic, an earlier analysis of 587 of the donors relied on high-throughput TCR beta sequencing. The study used immunosequencing to profile the T cell repertoires of about 670 subjects and linked those repertoires to cytomegalovirus serostatus. The study aimed to test whether signatures of past pathogen exposure could be identified by cataloging public T cell receptors. The genetic ancestry cluster associated with self-reported Caucasian donors included approximately 85% of the roughly 360 genotyped donors. The later analysis used no new phenotypic data to find candidate immune exposures, relying instead on TCR beta sequences and their occurrence across donors. To predict cytomegalovirus infection status, the study combined high-throughput TCR immunosequencing, statistical association of individual TCRs with disease status, and machine learning. Overall results and qualifications from the work: In an earlier analysis of approximately 590 of the donors, most TCR beta V segments appeared in productive rearrangements about 87% or about 30% of the time, broadly matching IMGT annotations. A further reported finding was that TCR beta sequences accurately predicted the HLA-A and HLA-B alleles for most subjects in the first cohort. A cluster of highly shared sequence variants was judged likely to be a technical artifact of the sequencing pipeline. According to a later genetic analysis, donors in an Asian-associated ancestry cluster had fewer N-insertions in productive TCRs than the roughly 670-donor mean. A later genetic analysis associated a missense DCLRE1C variant with V-gene and J-gene trimming of TCR beta chains, and an independent cohort replicated the association. Roughly uniform sequencing depth across donors was assumed in presence/absence analyses, although this assumption may not hold. Only TCR beta chains were sequenced in this cohort, and the absence of alpha or paired-chain data limited detectable features. Across donors, most TCR sequences were observed very rarely, whereas some public TCRs were present in many individuals. Cytomegalovirus status was reported to be diagnosed by the classifier with high specificity and sensitivity in both the original and validation cohorts. Some IMGT-functional V segments, including TRBV6-2 and TRBV6-3, could not be distinguished by the 87-base-pair reads and were therefore excluded. Linkage disequilibrium might explain the correlated functional status among segregating V segments, but an unknown experimental factor could not be ruled out. In a later analysis, TCR association rates were found to vary across HLA loci, with the most associated TCRs seen for DRB1 alleles and the fewest for HLA-C alleles. According to a later analysis, most CMV-associated TCR beta chains appeared to be HLA-restricted, and the HLA associations seemed to be driven largely by CMV exposure. At a false discovery rate of 0.05, a later analysis linked under 20,000 TCR beta sequences to specific HLA alleles. Because counts were too low, 15 to 20 rarely observed V segments, including chromosome 9 orphons, were excluded from the earlier analysis of fewer than 650 of the donors. For the cohort, immune exposure information was limited to CMV serostatus. Because HLA typing was unavailable for some donors at each locus, only the typed subset was used in association tests. In the study, 150 to 200 TCR beta chains were listed as associated with cytomegalovirus. Several of the top co-occurrence clusters appeared to be linked to parvovirus B19, influenza, CMV and Epstein-Barr virus, according to a later analysis. Three of the identified cytomegalovirus-associated TCR beta chains were confirmed in vitro to be specific for cytomegalovirus antigens. According to the authors, the approach could potentially be generalized to other disease states and immunological phenotypes. In a later analysis, HLA-associated TCR beta chains showed more clonal expansion and lower generation probabilities than non-associated chains that were equally common. Assigning TCR associations to individual alleles was difficult when HLA alleles, especially DR and DQ, strongly co-occurred.

The library was prepared using the immunoSEQ multiplex PCR assay. For the multiplex PCR, a mixture combining 60 forward primers for TCR Vbeta segments and 13 reverse primers for TCR Jbeta segments was used. A multiplex PCR assay on genomic DNA amplified the CDR3 region of rearranged TCR beta genes. Amplified TCR beta libraries were sequenced as 87-base-pair reads on the Illumina HiSeq System. The paper's data handling went like this. Across the 600 to 700 repertoires, a later analysis counted 75 million to 90 million unique TCR beta chains, 8.5 million to 12 million of which were shared by at least two donors. To remove PCR and sequencing errors, raw reads were error-corrected and collapsed into unique sequences using a nearest-neighbor algorithm that merged closely related sequences. To assign V, D and J gene segments, CDR3 sequences were aligned to IMGT reference sequences. For a sequence to be retained, at least a six-nucleotide match to both a V gene segment and a J gene segment was required. Rearrangements were classified as productive when the CDR3 lacked stop codons and remained in frame with V and J, and all other rearrangements were classified as non-productive. Following IMGT convention, CDR3 was defined as the stretch from the second conserved V-encoded cysteine up to the conserved J-encoded phenylalanine. Sequences without an unambiguous match to a single V gene segment were excluded from the earlier analysis of 450 to 650 of the donors. An earlier analysis of some 500 of the donors classified V segments as functional when productive rearrangements were above 56.7% and as segregating when the standard deviation between donors was above 5%. A statistical classification framework was developed to diagnose cytomegalovirus status using the catalog of TCR beta chain sequences. In a later analysis, V and J genes were assigned by comparing TCR nucleotide sequences against IMGT/GENE-DB human TR gene sequences. In a later analysis, CDR3 sequences and most-parsimonious VDJ recombination scenarios were assigned using the TCRdist pipeline. In a later analysis, each TCR beta chain was defined by its CDR3 amino acid sequence together with its V-gene family, and reads lacking a unique V-gene family were excluded. To address suspected cross-contamination and a sequencing artifact, a later analysis removed roughly 640 highly shared, low-generation-probability nucleotide sequences. For each public chain, a later analysis derived a clonal expansion index from normalized ranks of inferred template counts within each repertoire. A later analysis computed generation probabilities with a VDJ recombination model fitted to out-of-frame rearrangements, and checked the results against IGoR. In a later analysis, hypergeometric tests were used to score TCR-TCR, TCR-HLA and TCR-CMV co-occurrence, with a repertoire-size bias correction applied to TCR pairs. In a later analysis, false discovery rates were estimated by permuting HLA or CMV assignments 20 times. In a later analysis, co-occurring TCRs were grouped using DBSCAN, with TCRdist sequence similarity added in when clustering inside HLA-allele-positive subsets. For co-occurrence clustering, repertoires with fewer than 30,000 or more than 120,000 public chains were excluded, along with four to six repertoires with anomalous nucleotide sharing. Entries here come from immuneACCESS through TCRdb and include only in-frame sequences with V and J called. Some clones fail to appear in such tables; in the studies checked, an unresolved V gene covers under half of the shortfall, and the cause of the remainder is unknown. V and J calls and clone size are copied from that table; D and trimming were computed from the DNA. For this sample there are roughly 200,000 clones; 70% to 90% appear just once. Under 3% of the sample rests with the top ten.

Sample: PBMCs. The sequence joins TRBV7-2 to TRBJ2-1, with 7 middle bases fitting TRBD1. This receptor was identified in a woman between 45 and 60 years old in good health and CMV-seronegative. The bases read TGTGCCAGCAGCTTAGACCAGGGGGATGAGCAGTTCTTC. The resulting protein is CASSLDQGDEQFF.